Presented here are 11 T cell receptor beta chains from one specimen sequenced in a study of blood T cell repertoires in COVID-19. Generated by immunoSEQ multiplex PCR, the TCRdb table keeps only in-frame clones and is missing some. Among about 170,000 clones listed, approximately 87% were seen once. Specimen: peripheral blood. These receptors were taken from an older woman with COVID-19, enrolled during active disease.

V gene TRBV4-3 combines with J gene TRBJ2-3, with 7 bases aligning to TRBD1. V gave up 4 bases and J gave up 0 bases; unmatched junction bases: 7. CDR1 LGHNA and CDR2 YSLEER come from the germline V gene. The CDR3 is 16 amino acids. Here the CDR3 reads CASSLGQTPSTDTQYF. The DNA of the CDR3 is TGCGCCAGCAGCCTGGGACAGACCCCAAGCACAGATACGCAGTATTTT.

The chain recombines TRBV19 with TRBJ2-4; 8 bases are shared with TRBD1. V dropped 4 bases and J dropped 1; count of bases not matched to a gene: 6. Germline V lookup: CDR1 LNHDA, CDR2 SQIVND (reference sequence). This CDR3 is built from 16 residues. CDR3 sequence (DNA): TGTGCCAGTAGTACCCTAACAGGGGGTGCCAAAAACATTCAGTACTTC. Translated: CASSTLTGGAKNIQYF.

The chain recombines TRBV12-3 or TRBV12-4 with TRBJ2-7, with a tentative D call TRBD2 (6 bases). The ends were cut back, 4 bases at V and 2 bases at J, with 9 bases in the middle. The CDR3 consists of 13 residues. The CDR3 nucleotides are TGTGCCAGCAGTTACGGCGGGGCCTACGAGCAGTACTTC. Its protein is CASSYGGAYEQYF.

The chain is built from TRBV3-1 (or the pseudogene TRBV3-2) and TRBJ1-6, with a tentative D call TRBD1 (5 bases). This CDR3 contains 15 residues. The V gene lost 1 base and the J gene lost 7 bases, with 11 bases spanning the gap. Germline lookup yields CDR1 LGHDT and CDR2 YNNKEL (reference sequence). The DNA of the CDR3 is TGTGCCAGCAGCCAAGTGGCCGGGGGGAATTCACCCCTCCACTTT. Protein sequence: CASSQVAGGNSPLHF.

The chain employs TRBV27 and TRBJ2-7, with 8 positions matching TRBD1. Trimming removed 7 bases from V and 7 bases from J; junction bases left unmatched: 12. The CDR3 is 14 residues long. Germline-derived CDR1 and CDR2 are MNHEY and SMNVEV (reference sequence). This CDR3 is CASIPLDRVGEQYF. The CDR3 DNA is TGTGCCAGCATTCCCCTGGACAGGGTAGGAGAGCAGTACTTC.

The chain combines TRBV15 with TRBJ1-1; TRBD1 is a possible D gene (5 bases). V lost 5 bases to trimming and J lost 0 bases, with 13 bases between them. The germline V gene encodes CDR1 LNHNV and CDR2 YYDKDF (reference sequence). The CDR3 totals 15 residues. The DNA for the CDR3 is TGTGCCACCAGCCGCCGGACAAGCATGAACACTGAAGCTTTCTTT. It translates to CATSRRTSMNTEAFF.

CDR3 sequence: CASSPQGQPGLAVDTQYF. In DNA, the CDR3 is TGTGCCAGCAGCCCACAAGGACAGCCTGGCCTAGCGGTGGATACGCAGTATTTT. The rearrangement joins TRBV28 to TRBJ2-3, with D possibly TRBD2 on 7 matching bases. The germline gives CDR1 MDHEN, CDR2 SYDVKM. The V end lost 6 bases, the J end lost 6 bases, and 28 bases lay between the germline ends. The CDR3 runs 18 residues. Based on the CDR3 plus reference TRBV28 and TRBJ2-3, the full variable domain is DVKVTQSSRYLVKRTGEKVFLECVQDMDHENMFWYRQDPGLGLRLIYFSYDVKMKEKGDIPEGYSVSREKKERFSLILESASTNQTSMYLCASSPQGQPGLAVDTQYFGPGTRLTVL.

The genes are TRBV11-2 and TRBJ2-3, with a tentative D call TRBD2 (5 bases). V was cut by 2 bases and J by 0 bases, with 9 bases left in between. In germline, CDR1 is SGHAT, CDR2 FQNNGV. The CDR3 contains 15 residues. CDR3 sequence: CASSLSGISTDTQYF. The CDR3, as DNA: TGTGCCAGCAGCTTATCGGGGATCAGCACAGATACGCAGTATTTT.

CDR3 bases: TGTGCCACCAGTGACCCGACAGGGCCCGGGGAGCTGTTTTTT. This gives the protein CATSDPTGPGELFF. The chain carries TRBV24-1 and TRBJ2-2; 7 bases are shared with TRBD1. Germline CDR1 and CDR2: KGHDR and SFDVKD. The CDR3 length is 14 residues. J gave up 6 bases and V 4 bases, and 4 bases lay outside the gene matches.

The chain employs TRBV19 and TRBJ2-3, with D perhaps TRBD1 (5 bases). The CDR3 loop spans 15 amino acids. The V gene lost 3 bases and the J gene lost 6 bases, with 16 bases spanning the gap. The germline CDR1 and CDR2 sequences are LNHDA and SQIVND (reference sequence). The CDR3 region is CASSMGSSQGDTQYF. The CDR3 region has the DNA TGTGCCAGTAGTATGGGGTCCTCTCAGGGCGATACGCAGTATTTT. Full variable domain (outside the CDR3, taken from reference TRBV19 and TRBJ2-3): DGGITQSPKYLFRKEGQNVTLSCEQNLNHDAMYWYRQDPGQGLRLIYYSQIVNDFQKGDIAEGYSVSREKKESFPLTVTSAQKNPTAFYLCASSMGSSQGDTQYFGPGTRLTVL.

The chain employs TRBV30 and TRBJ1-2, with D unresolved. Deletions cut 4 bases from V and 7 bases from J, with 19 bases between. Germline loops: CDR1 GTSNPN, CDR2 SVGIG (reference sequence). The CDR3 sequence is 14 residues long. The CDR3 coding sequence is TGTGCCTGGACCACTGTAGGGTCACGGGGTGGCTACACCTTC. Its translation: CAWTTVGSRGGYTF.